Here is one T cell receptor (beta chain) with its context. Its antigen remains unknown. The data were taken from a study of PD-1 blockade in classical Hodgkin lymphoma. All the patients suffered relapse after autologous stem cell transplantation, and brentuximab vedotin exposure differed. Negative magnetic selection isolated CD4+ T cells from thawed PBMCs. V lost 2 bases and J lost 9, with 11 bases in between. Germline values: CDR1 SGHDN, CDR2 FVKESK. This CDR3 spans 13 amino acids. The study, taken as a whole, reports: The drivers behind the repertoire differences, possibly disease activity or prior therapy, remain undefined. CD4+ but not CD8+ TCR diversity rose significantly by C4D1. Exclusion removed patients who began nivolumab under 1 year after ASCT. Lower baseline TCR diversity was reported for newly diagnosed patients than for healthy donors.

Sequencing used immunoSEQ multiplex PCR; TCRdb keeps in-frame clones, though not all of them. The sample lists about 7,700 clones, about nine tenths occurring once. This specimen was CD4+ T cells from blood, taken at baseline. This TCR came from a human donor with classical Hodgkin lymphoma. This sequence joins TRBV14 and TRBJ2-1; D gene unclear. The CDR3 coding sequence is TGTGCCAGCAGCCAATCGCAGGAAGGTGAGCAGTTCTTC. It translates to CASSQSQEGEQFF.